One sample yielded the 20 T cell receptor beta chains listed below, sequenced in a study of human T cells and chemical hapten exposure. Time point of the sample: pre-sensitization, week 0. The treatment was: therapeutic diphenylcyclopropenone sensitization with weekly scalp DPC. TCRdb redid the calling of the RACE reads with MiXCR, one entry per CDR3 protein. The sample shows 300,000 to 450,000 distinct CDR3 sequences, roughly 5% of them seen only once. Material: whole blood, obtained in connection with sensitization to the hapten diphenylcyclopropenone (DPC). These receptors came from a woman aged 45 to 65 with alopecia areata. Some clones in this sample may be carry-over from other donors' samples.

The CDR3 DNA sequence: TGTGCCAGCCGCACAGGGCTCGAGACCCAGTACTTC. Its protein is CASRTGLETQYF. The V gene is TRBV27, the J gene TRBJ2-5, with D perhaps TRBD1 (6 bases). This CDR3 spans 12 amino acids. Germline CDR1 is MNHEY and CDR2 is SMNVEV (reference sequence). V lost 8 bases and J lost 5, with 12 bases in between.

CDR3 region: CSVRLGLSNTEAFF. In nucleotides, the CDR3 is TGCAGCGTTCGTTTGGGCCTTTCGAACACTGAAGCTTTCTTT. J is TRBJ1-1 and V is TRBV29-1; no clear D gene. The CDR3 is made up of 14 amino acids. Germline CDR1 SQVTM, CDR2 ANQGSEA. Deletions cut 5 bases from V and 1 base from J, with 14 bases between.

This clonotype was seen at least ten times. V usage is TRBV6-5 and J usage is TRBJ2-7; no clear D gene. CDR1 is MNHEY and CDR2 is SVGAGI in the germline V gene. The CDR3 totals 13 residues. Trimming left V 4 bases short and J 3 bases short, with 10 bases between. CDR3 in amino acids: CASSSLTGYEQYF. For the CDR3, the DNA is TGTGCCAGCAGTTCCCTAACCGGCTACGAGCAGTACTTC.

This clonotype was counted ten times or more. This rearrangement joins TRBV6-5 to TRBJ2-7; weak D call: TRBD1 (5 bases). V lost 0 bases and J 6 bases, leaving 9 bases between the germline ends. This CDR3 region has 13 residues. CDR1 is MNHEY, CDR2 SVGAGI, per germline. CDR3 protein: CASSYSQGVEQYF. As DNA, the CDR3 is TGTGCCAGCAGTTACTCGCAAGGGGTCGAGCAGTACTTC.

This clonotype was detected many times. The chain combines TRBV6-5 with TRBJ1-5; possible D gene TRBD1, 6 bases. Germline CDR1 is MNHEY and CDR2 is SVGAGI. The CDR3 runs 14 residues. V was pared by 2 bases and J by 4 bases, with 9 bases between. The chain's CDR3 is CASSYRGQNQPQHF. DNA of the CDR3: TGTGCCAGCAGTTACCGCGGACAGAATCAGCCCCAGCATTTT.

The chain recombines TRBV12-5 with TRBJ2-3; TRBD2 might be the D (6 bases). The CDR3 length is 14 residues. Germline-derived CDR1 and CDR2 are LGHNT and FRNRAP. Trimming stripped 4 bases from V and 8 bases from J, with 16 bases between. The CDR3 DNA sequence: TGTGCTAGTGGTTCCGGGGACTCGACGAGTACGCAGTATTTT. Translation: CASGSGDSTSTQYF.

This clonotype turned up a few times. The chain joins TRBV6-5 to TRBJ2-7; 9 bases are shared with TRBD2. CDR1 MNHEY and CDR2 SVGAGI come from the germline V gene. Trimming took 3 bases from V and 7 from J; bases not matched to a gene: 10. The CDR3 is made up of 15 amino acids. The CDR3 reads CASSYEAGGPLEQYF. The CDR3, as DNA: TGTGCCAGCAGTTATGAAGCGGGAGGACCCCTAGAGCAGTACTTC.

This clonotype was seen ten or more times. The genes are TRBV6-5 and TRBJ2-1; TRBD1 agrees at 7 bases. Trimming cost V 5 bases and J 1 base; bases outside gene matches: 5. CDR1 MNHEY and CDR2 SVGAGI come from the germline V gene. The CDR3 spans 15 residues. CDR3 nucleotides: TGTGCCAGCAGTCCCCGGACAGGTTCCTACAATGAGCAGTTCTTC. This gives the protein CASSPRTGSYNEQFF.

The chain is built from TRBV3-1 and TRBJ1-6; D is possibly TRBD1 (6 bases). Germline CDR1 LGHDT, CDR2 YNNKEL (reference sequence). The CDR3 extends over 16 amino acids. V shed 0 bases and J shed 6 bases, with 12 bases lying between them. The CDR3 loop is CASSQDGGQTNSPLHF. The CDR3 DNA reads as TGTGCCAGCAGCCAAGATGGAGGACAGACTAATTCACCCCTCCACTTT.

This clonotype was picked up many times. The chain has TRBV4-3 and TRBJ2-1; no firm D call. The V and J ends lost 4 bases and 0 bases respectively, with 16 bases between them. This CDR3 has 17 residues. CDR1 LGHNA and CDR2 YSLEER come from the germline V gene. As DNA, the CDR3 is TGCGCCAGCAGCCCTGTTTTGACTGCCAGCTCCTACAATGAGCAGTTCTTC. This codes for CASSPVLTASSYNEQFF.

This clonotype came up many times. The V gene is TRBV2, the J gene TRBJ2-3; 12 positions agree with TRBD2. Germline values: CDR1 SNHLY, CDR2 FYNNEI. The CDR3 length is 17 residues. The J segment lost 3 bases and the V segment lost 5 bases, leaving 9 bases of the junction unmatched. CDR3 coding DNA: TGTGCCAGCAGTCCCCCTCGACTAGCGGGGGAAACAGATACGCAGTATTTT. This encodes CASSPPRLAGETDTQYF.

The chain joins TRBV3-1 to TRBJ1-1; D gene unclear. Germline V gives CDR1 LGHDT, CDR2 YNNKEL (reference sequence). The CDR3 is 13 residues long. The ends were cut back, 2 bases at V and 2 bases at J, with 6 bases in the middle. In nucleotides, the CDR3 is TGTGCCAGCAGCCAACTGGGTAACACTGAAGCTTTCTTT. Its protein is CASSQLGNTEAFF. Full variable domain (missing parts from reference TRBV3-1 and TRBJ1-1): DTAVSQTPKYLVTQMGNDKSIKCEQNLGHDTMYWYKQDSKKFLKIMFSYNNKELIINETVPNRFSPKSPDKAHLNLHINSLELGDSAVYFCASSQLGNTEAFFGQGTRLTVV.

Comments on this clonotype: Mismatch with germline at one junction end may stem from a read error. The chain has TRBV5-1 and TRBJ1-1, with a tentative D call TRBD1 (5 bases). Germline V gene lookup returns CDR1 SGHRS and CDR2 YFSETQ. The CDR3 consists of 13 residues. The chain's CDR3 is CPSSLVREAEAFF. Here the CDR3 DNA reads TGCCCCAGCAGCTTGGTCAGGGAGGCTGAAGCTTTCTTT. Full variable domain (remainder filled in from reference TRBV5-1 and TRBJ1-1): KAGVTQTPRYLIKTRGQQVTLSCSPISGHRSVSWYQQTPGQGLQFLFEYFSETQRNKGNFPGRFSGRQFSNSRSEMNVSTLELGDSALYLCPSSLVREAEAFFGQGTRLTVV.

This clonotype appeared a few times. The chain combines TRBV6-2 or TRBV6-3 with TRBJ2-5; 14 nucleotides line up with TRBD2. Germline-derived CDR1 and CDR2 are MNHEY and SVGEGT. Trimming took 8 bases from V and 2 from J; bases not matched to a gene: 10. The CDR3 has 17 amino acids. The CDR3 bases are TGTGCCAGCCGGACTAGCGGGGGGACGACCGCTCAAGAGACCCAGTACTTC. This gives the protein CASRTSGGTTAQETQYF.

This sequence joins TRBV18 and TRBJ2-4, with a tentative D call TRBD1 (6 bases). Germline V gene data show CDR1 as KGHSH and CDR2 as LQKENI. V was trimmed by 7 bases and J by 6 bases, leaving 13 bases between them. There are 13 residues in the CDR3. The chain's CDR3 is CASLGGMANIQYF. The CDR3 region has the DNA TGTGCCAGCTTAGGGGGAATGGCAAACATTCAGTACTTC.

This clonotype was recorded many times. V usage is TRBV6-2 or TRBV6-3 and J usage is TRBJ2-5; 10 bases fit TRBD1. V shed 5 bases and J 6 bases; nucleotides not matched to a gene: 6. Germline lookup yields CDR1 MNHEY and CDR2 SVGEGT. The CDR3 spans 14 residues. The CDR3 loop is CASSETGGWKTQYF. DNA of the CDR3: TGTGCCAGCAGTGAGACAGGGGGCTGGAAGACCCAGTACTTC.

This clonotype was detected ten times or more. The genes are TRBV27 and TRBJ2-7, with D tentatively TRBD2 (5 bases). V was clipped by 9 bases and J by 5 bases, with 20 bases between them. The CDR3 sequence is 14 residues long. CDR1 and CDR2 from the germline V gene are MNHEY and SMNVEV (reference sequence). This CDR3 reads CASSDIEGSHEQYF. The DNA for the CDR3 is TGTGCCAGTTCCGACATTGAGGGTTCCCACGAGCAGTACTTC.

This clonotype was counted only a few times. The CDR3 region is CASTSRHLSLYF. CDR3 in DNA: TGTGCCAGCACCTCCCGGCACTTATCGCTGTACTTC. The V gene is TRBV6-6, the J gene TRBJ2-7; D call uncertain. V lost 7 bases, J lost 12 bases, and 19 bases lay in between. The CDR3 extends over 12 amino acids. Germline V CDR1 and CDR2: MNHNY, SVGAGI (reference sequence).

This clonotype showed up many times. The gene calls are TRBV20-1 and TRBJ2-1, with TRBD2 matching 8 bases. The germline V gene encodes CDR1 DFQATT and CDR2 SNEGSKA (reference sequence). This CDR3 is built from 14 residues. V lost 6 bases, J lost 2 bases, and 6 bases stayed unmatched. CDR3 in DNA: TGCAGTGCACTAGCGGCCACAACCTACAATGAGCAGTTCTTC. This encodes CSALAATTYNEQFF.

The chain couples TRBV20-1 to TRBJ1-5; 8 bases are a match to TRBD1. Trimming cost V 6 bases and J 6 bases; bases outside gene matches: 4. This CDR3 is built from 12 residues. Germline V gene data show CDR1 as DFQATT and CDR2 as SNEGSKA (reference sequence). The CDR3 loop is CSAGQGSQPQHF. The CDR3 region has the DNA TGCAGTGCCGGACAGGGAAGTCAGCCCCAGCATTTT.